This T cell receptor (beta chain) stems from a study of T cell repertoires in ileal Crohn's disease. Study results and caveats: Within the first postoperative year, endoscopy came at median approximately 6.9 months.

The sample's time point: neoterminal ileum biopsy at postoperative endoscopy, about 6 months after surgery. Using immunoSEQ multiplex PCR, the repertoire was profiled, and TCRdb retains in-frame clones only, with some absent. In the table there are about 10,000 clones, 70% to 90% of which are singletons. Points on this clone: The antigen is not known.

This CDR3 contains 16 residues. Looked up from germline, CDR1 is SGHVS and CDR2 is FQNEAQ. The J segment lost 4 bases and the V segment lost 5 bases, leaving 11 bases of the junction unmatched. Sequencing was done on a sample of ileal tissue. The chain combines TRBV7-8 with TRBJ1-2; 9 bases align to TRBD1. The origin of this receptor is an adult with Crohn's disease. Written as DNA, the CDR3 is TGTGCCAGCAGCCTCCAACAGGGGGCTAAGGGCTATGGCTACACCTTC. The encoded protein is CASSLQQGAKGYGYTF.